This TCR beta chain was documented in a study of blood T cells in healthy people across ages (dated by TCRdb to the mid-2010s). Broadly, across the study: In model experiments, template switching captured roughly one uniquely barcoded TCR beta cDNA molecule for every two T cells. Donors were grouped into four age groups: young (average 16 years), middle-aged (39), aged (about 60) and long-lived (over 80). Two additional independent replicas of 1 million unique cDNA reads from the same blood draw were analyzed for two donors (one aged 18 to 30 and one aged 80 or older). To track age-related changes in TCR beta repertoire diversity, the study relied on deep sequencing normalized with unique cDNA molecular identifiers.

Per the germline V gene, SQVTM is the CDR1 and ANQGSEA is the CDR2. From the cysteine up to the phenylalanine, the CDR3 has a length of 13 residues. The only DNA kept is the CDR3, 39 bases in frame from the first base. Study-wide findings and limitations: Bulk unsorted PBMC profiling prevented conclusive comparison of naive and antigen-experienced compartments. Estimates of total diversity from one million sequenced T cells were regarded as lower bounds and underestimates. Compared with the aged group, the long-lived group had more naive CD4+ T cells, fewer expanded clones and increased TCR diversity, suggesting age selection. As age increased, observed TCR beta diversity per million T cells dropped in a roughly linear way, and a significant reduction was already evident by age about 40. Observed TCR beta diversity correlated strongly with the percentage of naive T cells measured by flow cytometry. Donor CMV infection status was unknown, potentially confounding age-related changes in expanded clonotypes.

Donors were roughly 40 systemically healthy Caucasian individuals from Russia aged roughly 6 to 95 years. Each donor gave about 9.7 milliliters of peripheral blood, drawn into EDTA-treated Vacutainer tubes. Ficoll-Paque density-gradient centrifugation was used to isolate PBMCs, with at least 7 million per sample. Total RNA was extracted from PBMCs with Trizol reagent, with at least 5.5 micrograms obtained per sample. For every donor, flow cytometry on a PBMC aliquot measured the percentage of naive CD45RAhigh/CD27high T cells. The sample holds many counts of this clonotype. No cognate antigen has been identified for it. Per-nucleotide qualities are absent, and no much larger clonotype sits a single base away. Library method: 5' RACE. Data came from an Illumina HiSeq 2500. A second PCR of roughly 6 to 12 cycles was run with a J-beta primer mix and a sample-barcoded 5' primer. A template-switch 5' adaptor carrying 12 random nucleotides introduced a unique molecular identifier onto each TCR beta cDNA molecule. Each sample yielded at least 2.5 million CDR3-containing paired-end reads. First-strand cDNA was synthesized from all RNA with the Mint cDNA synthesis kit, primed by a TRBC-specific oligonucleotide. All cDNA was treated with uracil-DNA glycosylase and then went through a first 18-cycle PCR with the universal primers M1SS and BC2_uni_R. The study's own analysis went as follows. Each sample was normalized by randomly selecting 1 million high-quality reads, each carrying a distinct molecular identifier. Instead of being binned into consensus sequences, reads with shared molecular identifiers were discarded. MiTCR, with a Q25 quality threshold and the strictest error-elimination algorithm, was used for CDR3 identification, clonotype clustering and error correction. Lower-bound total TCR beta diversity was estimated with a nonparametric unseen species model using Euler transformation. TCRdb reanalyzed the raw reads on its own, using fastp at Q25 for trimming and MiXCR for clone calling, and kept in-frame beta chains. Every CDR3 protein is listed once, alongside the most common genes and DNA of its rows. The V and J calls here are based on TCRdb, not the publication. Present in this sample are 900,000 to 950,000 distinct CDR3 sequences, almost 30% of which were seen just once. Clones ranked in the top ten supply about 10% of the sample.

The data also belong to a second study, concerning T cells of mothers and their children. The second source states: The donors were nine systemically healthy Caucasian individuals, made up of three mothers and their six children. cDNA synthesis consumed the entire amount of extracted RNA, loaded at 1.5 ug RNA in each 15 ul reaction. Sample barcodes and 2-4 random nucleotides were added via the M1S primer in the second PCR. Each mother yielded over 10 million TCR beta CDR3 reads and each child 2.5 million to 3.5 million reads. Thymic selection similarly shapes TCR recombination output in related and unrelated pairs, with minor effect from inherited differences. Normalized repertoire overlap in related mother-child pairs was always slightly higher than in unrelated mother-child pairs, but the difference was never significant. With a sensitivity of approximately 92 clones per million clonotypes, no persistent microchimeric T cell clones were detected. In the study, deep NGS was used to compare the TCR beta repertoires of mothers and children, and features distinguishing related mother-child pairs from unrelated individuals were sought. Mothers averaged around 43 +/- 4 years of age and children averaged around 10 +/- 4 years. After adapter ligation was performed with NEBNext reagents, the libraries were sequenced on an Illumina HiSeq 2000 with 100+100 nt paired-end reads. Mother and child libraries were prepared a month apart and sequenced in separate runs to prevent cross-contamination. Each donor had between roughly 450,000 and 2,100,000 distinct TCR beta clonotypes identified. Naive TCR beta clonotypes were estimated from low-frequency clonotypes matched to each donor's FACS-determined naive share, without sorting.

The sample taken for sequencing was blood. The chain employs TRBV29-1 and TRBJ2-5, and 8 junction bases match TRBD1. This receptor was obtained from a woman between 40 and 50 years old in good health. The sequenced DNA: TGCATCGCGACAGGGGCCCACGGGGAGACCCAGTACTTC. Its coded protein is CIATGAHGETQYF. Reference TRBV29-1 and TRBJ2-5 proteins supply the regions before and after the CDR3; the full variable domain is: SAVISQKPSRDICQRGTSLTIQCQVDSQVTMMFWYRQQPGQSLTLIATANQGSEATYESGFVIDKFPISRPNLTFSTLTVSNMSPEDSSIYLCIATGAHGETQYFGPGTRLLVL.